A single sample is the source of the 27 T cell receptor beta chains below, sequenced in a study of blood T cells in healthy people across ages. Alongside a J-beta primer mix, a sample-barcoded 5' primer served in a second PCR lasting roughly 6 to 11 cycles. TCRdb recomputed calls from the 5' RACE reads with MiXCR, one row per CDR3 protein. Among about 600,000 distinct CDR3 sequences, 40% to 50% were seen once, and the ten largest hold roughly 24%. Sequencing was performed on blood. The source of these receptors is a man older than 75 in good health.

A note on this clonotype: Mismatch with germline at one junction end may stem from a read error. The V call is TRBV5-1, the J call TRBJ1-1; D may be TRBD1 (6 bases). Germline CDR1 is SGHRS and CDR2 is YFSETQ. The CDR3 consists of 14 residues. The DNA for the CDR3 is TGTGCCAGCAGTCGAGGACAGCAGAACACTGAAGCTTTCTTT. It is translated as CASSRGQQNTEAFF.

The V call is TRBV7-2, the J call TRBJ2-7; D might be TRBD1 (6 bases). Germline V gene sequence: CDR1 SGHTA, CDR2 FQGNSA. The CDR3 runs to 15 residues. Deletions cut 5 bases from V and 0 bases from J, with 14 bases between. The chain's CDR3 is CASSPRTESSYEQYF. The CDR3 DNA follows: TGTGCCAGCAGCCCCAGGACAGAGAGCTCCTACGAGCAGTACTTC.

The rearrangement uses TRBV12-3 or TRBV12-4 and TRBJ2-5, with no clear D. The DNA end is a closer match to TRBJ2-7, so the J assignment may be wrong. The CDR3 spans 13 residues. Here the CDR3 reads CASSVQVSYEQYF. Written as DNA, the CDR3 is TGTGCCAGCAGTGTCCAGGTCTCCTACGAGCAGTACTTC.

The V call is TRBV4-3, the J call TRBJ1-2; D not resolved. CDR1 LGHNA and CDR2 YSLEER come from the germline V gene. The CDR3 is made up of 15 amino acids. V was cut by 0 bases and J by 4 bases, with 12 bases left in between. CDR3 DNA: TGCGCCAGCAGCCAAGACAGGATCGACGGCTATGGCTACACCTTC. Translation: CASSQDRIDGYGYTF.

This clonotype came up once. The V call is TRBV7-2, the J call TRBJ2-3, with 13 nucleotides matching TRBD2. Germline V gives CDR1 SGHTA, CDR2 FQGNSA. The CDR3 extends over 17 amino acids. V was clipped by 4 bases and J by 6 bases; unmatched bases: 10. The CDR3 nucleotides are TGTGCCAGCAGCTCAATTCAACTAGCGGGGGGGTACGATACGCAGTATTTT. Protein product: CASSSIQLAGGYDTQYF.

Turning to this clonotype: A clone one base away is much larger, so this may be a read error. V usage is TRBV6-6 and J usage is TRBJ1-2; 7 nucleotides match TRBD1. There are 15 residues in the CDR3. The germline gives CDR1 MNHNY, CDR2 SVGAGI (reference sequence). CDR3 region: CASISGGSGSYDYTF. CDR3 sequence (DNA): TGTGCCAGCATTTCAGGGGGATCAGGGAGCTATGACTACACCTTC.

The chain joins TRBV3-1 to TRBJ1-2, with a weak D call TRBD1 (5 bases). V lost 1 base and J lost 10, with 16 bases in between. The length of the CDR3 is 14 residues. CDR1 LGHDT and CDR2 YNNKEL come from the germline V gene (reference sequence). The chain's CDR3 is CASSQGRRVGPYTF. In DNA form, the CDR3 reads TGTGCCAGCAGCCAAGGGAGACGAGTGGGGCCCTACACCTTC.

This clonotype appeared a few times. The V gene is TRBV29-1, the J gene TRBJ2-7; TRBD2 matches 7 bases. The CDR3 loop spans 13 amino acids. The germline gives CDR1 SQVTM, CDR2 ANQGSEA. Germline trimming cut 5 bases from V and 6 bases from J; bases unmatched to any gene: 10. Written as DNA, the CDR3 is TGCAGCGTTTGGGTCTGGGGGGGGGTCGAGCAGTACTTC. It specifies CSVWVWGGVEQYF.

This chain links TRBV20-1 with TRBJ2-1; 8 bases line up with TRBD2. The V and J ends lost 7 bases and 4 bases, in that order; junction bases with no gene match: 6. CDR1 is DFQATT and CDR2 is SNEGSKA in the germline V gene (reference sequence). The CDR3 is made up of 13 amino acids. The CDR3 region has the DNA TGCAGTGGGCAGACTAGCGTATACAATGAGCAGTTCTTC. Its protein is CSGQTSVYNEQFF.

The rearrangement links TRBV15 to TRBJ2-5; no definite D call. Germline CDR1 and CDR2: LNHNV and YYDKDF (reference sequence). The V end lost 3 bases, the J end lost 3 bases, and 11 bases lay between the germline ends. The CDR3 length is 14 residues. The CDR3 nucleotides are TGTGCCACCAGCAGTATCGGTCGGAAAGAGACCCAGTACTTC. This encodes CATSSIGRKETQYF.

This clonotype was recorded a few times. The chain couples TRBV6-5 to TRBJ1-4; the match to TRBD1 covers 9 bases. CDR3 size: 15 residues. Germline assignment: CDR1 MNHEY and CDR2 SVGAGI. V shed 0 bases and J 5 bases; nucleotides not matched to a gene: 1. CDR3 loop: CASSYSGQGNEKLFF. For the CDR3, the DNA is TGTGCCAGCAGTTACTCGGGACAGGGAAATGAAAAACTGTTTTTT.

The chain has TRBV5-1 and TRBJ1-1; D is uncertain. Between the trimmed V and J ends, which lost 5 bases and 6 bases, there was a span of 8 bases. The CDR3 totals 11 residues. CDR1 is SGHRS and CDR2 is YFSETQ in the germline V gene. This CDR3 is CASRNEAEAFF. CDR3 sequence (DNA): TGCGCCAGCAGGAATGAAGCTGAAGCTTTCTTT.

This chain joins TRBV4-3 and TRBJ2-5; tentative D call: TRBD2 (5 bases). Trimming removed 0 bases at V and 7 bases at J, with 15 bases between. Per the germline V gene, CDR1 is LGHNA and CDR2 is YSLEER. The CDR3 is 15 residues long. CDR3 loop: CASSQDLASLGTQYF. In nucleotides, the CDR3 is TGCGCCAGCAGCCAAGATCTAGCTTCCCTGGGGACCCAGTACTTC.

The V call is TRBV11-2, the J call TRBJ2-4, with D possibly called TRBD1 or TRBD2 (6 bases each). Trimming removed 4 bases from V and 9 bases from J, with 19 bases in between. The CDR3 totals 15 residues. Germline CDR1 is SGHAT and CDR2 is FQNNGV. This chain's CDR3 is CASSSGARLGGIQYF. In DNA form, the CDR3 reads TGTGCCAGCAGCTCGGGGGCCCGCCTCGGTGGCATTCAGTACTTC.

The chain combines TRBV20-1 with TRBJ2-4; 7 bases align to TRBD1. Near its end, the DNA agrees better with TRBJ2-7, so the J call may be wrong. This CDR3 region has 14 residues. CDR1 is DFQATT and CDR2 is SNEGSKA in the germline V gene (reference sequence). This chain's CDR3 is CSAREEGTVYEQYF. DNA for the CDR3: TGCAGTGCTAGAGAAGAAGGGACAGTTTACGAGCAGTACTTC.

The rearrangement uses TRBV11-2 and TRBJ2-5, with D hard to call. Near its end, the DNA agrees better with TRBJ2-7, so the J call may be wrong. The germline gives CDR1 SGHAT, CDR2 FQNNGV. CDR3 size: 11 residues. CDR3 sequence: CASSSSSEQYF. CDR3 sequence (DNA): TGTGCCAGCAGCTCCTCAAGCGAGCAGTACTTC.

The J gene is TRBJ1-1, the V gene TRBV6-5; tentative D call: TRBD1 (5 bases). Germline loops: CDR1 MNHEY, CDR2 SVGAGI. With 2 bases removed from V and 1 base from J, the gap between germline ends came to 14 bases. CDR3 length: 16 amino acids. The CDR3 spells CASSYRIEGSNTEAFF. The CDR3 DNA reads as TGTGCCAGCAGTTACCGGATTGAGGGGTCGAACACTGAAGCTTTCTTT.

This clonotype was observed at least ten times. This rearrangement joins TRBV6-6 to TRBJ1-6; 8 nucleotides match TRBD1. The CDR3 extends over 15 amino acids. Unmatched junction bases numbered 4, after V lost 6 bases and J lost 3 bases. CDR1 and CDR2 (germline): MNHNY, SVGAGI (reference sequence). CDR3 loop: CASRPGQDYNSPLHF. The CDR3 DNA reads TGTGCCAGCAGACCGGGACAGGACTATAATTCACCCCTCCACTTT.

In this sample, this clonotype turned up many times. The chain uses TRBV6-6 and TRBJ2-7; the D gene is possibly TRBD1 (6 bases). The V and J ends lost 2 bases and 0 bases respectively, with 11 bases between them. CDR3 length: 15 residues. In germline, CDR1 is MNHNY, CDR2 SVGAGI (reference sequence). CDR3 protein: CASSYNDRSSYEQYF. As DNA, the CDR3 is TGTGCCAGCAGTTACAACGACAGGAGCTCCTACGAGCAGTACTTC.

The chain is built from TRBV25-1 and TRBJ2-5; the D gene is possibly TRBD2 (6 bases). Per the germline V gene, CDR1 is MGHDK and CDR2 is SYGVNS. Trimming left V 7 bases short and J 0 bases short, with 12 bases between. CDR3 length: 14 amino acids. The CDR3 is CASTPGLHQETQYF. CDR3 coding DNA: TGTGCCAGCACACCGGGACTCCACCAAGAGACCCAGTACTTC.

The chain combines TRBV6-2 or TRBV6-3 with TRBJ2-7, with no clear D. This CDR3 has 13 amino acids. V was clipped by 2 bases and J by 5 bases, with 10 bases between them. Per the germline V gene, CDR1 is MNHEY and CDR2 is SVGEGT. The CDR3 DNA reads as TGTGCCAGCAGTTACGGTGGGCGCAACGAGCAGTACTTC. Its protein is CASSYGGRNEQYF.

This clonotype was counted a few times. This chain joins TRBV9 and TRBJ2-7, with D perhaps matching TRBD2 (6 bases). From germline, CDR1 is SGDLS and CDR2 YYNGEE. Trimming shortened V by 4 bases and J by 4 bases, and 21 bases separated the two germline ends. CDR3 size: 16 residues. The CDR3 protein is CASSLSPGRRGYEQYF. CDR3 coding DNA: TGTGCCAGCAGCTTATCACCGGGGAGACGGGGGTACGAGCAGTACTTC.

The chain has TRBV5-1 and TRBJ1-1; D call uncertain. The CDR3 is 17 amino acids. V lost 0 bases, J lost 0 bases, and 15 bases lay in between. Germline V gene data show CDR1 as SGHRS and CDR2 as YFSETQ. In DNA form, the CDR3 reads TGCGCCAGCAGCTTGGTGGCAGCAGAGAGCATGAACACTGAAGCTTTCTTT. As protein: CASSLVAAESMNTEAFF.

The chain links TRBV6-2 or TRBV6-3 to TRBJ2-4; 7 bases align to TRBD2. Germline CDR1 and CDR2: MNHEY and SVGEGT. The CDR3 has 17 amino acids. Trimming at V came to 2 bases and at J to 1 base, leaving 8 bases not matched to a gene. Here the CDR3 DNA reads TGTGCCAGCAGTTACCGAGCGGGGACGGTTGCCAAAAACATTCAGTACTTC. As protein: CASSYRAGTVAKNIQYF.

This clonotype was counted a few times. The chain couples TRBV7-2 to TRBJ2-3, with D tentatively TRBD1 (6 bases). Trimming left V 0 bases short and J 2 bases short, with 12 bases between. CDR1 and CDR2 from the germline V gene are SGHTA and FQGNSA. The CDR3 is 16 residues long. CDR3 sequence (DNA): TGTGCCAGCAGCTTAGCCCACAGGGTGAACACAGATACGCAGTATTTT. Its protein product is CASSLAHRVNTDTQYF.

This chain joins TRBV29-1 and TRBJ2-3; unclear D gene. The CDR3 contains 11 residues. The V and J ends lost 3 bases and 5 bases respectively, with 6 bases between them. In germline, CDR1 is SQVTM, CDR2 ANQGSEA. This chain's CDR3 is CSVDPVDTQYF. In DNA, the CDR3 is TGCAGCGTTGATCCAGTAGATACGCAGTATTTT.

This rearrangement joins TRBV20-1 to TRBJ1-1, with D possibly matching TRBD1 (5 bases). V lost 2 bases and J lost 4, with 8 bases in between. CDR1 is DFQATT and CDR2 is SNEGSKA in the germline V gene (reference sequence). The CDR3 contains 12 residues. Here the CDR3 reads CSARQGSTEAFF. CDR3 nucleotides: TGCAGTGCTAGACAGGGATCCACTGAAGCTTTCTTT.